These 28 T cell receptor beta chains were all obtained from the same sample, sequenced in a study of blood T cells in healthy people across ages. Using a J-beta primer mix together with a sample-barcoded 5' primer, a second PCR was run for roughly 6 to 11 cycles. TCRdb re-derived calls from the 5' RACE reads in MiXCR, one entry per CDR3 protein. The sample carries about 730,000 distinct CDR3 sequences, roughly 43% recorded once. The source material was blood. These receptors were taken from an older woman in good health.

This clonotype was seen a few times. This rearrangement joins TRBV10-3 to TRBJ2-3, with TRBD2 identical over 7 bases. V shed 5 bases, J shed 1 base, and the junction held 0 bases outside the gene matches. The CDR3 consists of 13 residues. Germline CDR1 is ENHRY and CDR2 is SYGVKD. The CDR3 DNA reads TGTGCCATCAGTAGCGGGGGCACAGATACGCAGTATTTT. As protein: CAISSGGTDTQYF.

At least ten counts were recorded for this clonotype. This chain joins TRBV7-9 and TRBJ1-5; 8 bases agree with TRBD1. V gave up 4 bases and J gave up 3 bases; unmatched junction bases: 2. The CDR3 loop spans 14 amino acids. Per the germline V gene, CDR1 is SEHNR and CDR2 is FQNEAQ (reference sequence). The CDR3 DNA reads TGTGCCAGCAGCTCGGACAGGGACAATCAGCCCCAGCATTTT. It yields the protein CASSSDRDNQPQHF.

The chain recombines TRBV29-1 with TRBJ2-1; 9 nucleotides agree with TRBD2. V lost 4 bases to trimming and J lost 7 bases; unmatched junction nucleotides: 8. Germline assignment: CDR1 SQVTM and CDR2 ANQGSEA. This CDR3 is built from 14 residues. The CDR3 loop reads CSVAKAGGPNEQFF. CDR3 DNA sequence: TGCAGCGTTGCCAAGGCGGGAGGGCCGAATGAGCAGTTCTTC.

V usage is TRBV9 and J usage is TRBJ2-7, with D unclear. Germline V gives CDR1 SGDLS, CDR2 YYNGEE. CDR3 length: 14 residues. Trimming cost V 0 bases and J 2 bases, with 9 bases left between them. The CDR3 loop is CASSVEVSPYEQYF. Written as DNA, the CDR3 is TGTGCCAGCAGCGTAGAGGTCAGTCCCTACGAGCAGTACTTC.

The rearrangement links TRBV5-1 to TRBJ1-4; TRBD1 aligns across 8 bases. This CDR3 is built from 14 residues. Germline trimming cut 3 bases from V and 7 bases from J; bases unmatched to any gene: 5. The V gene's germline CDR1 is SGHRS and CDR2 YFSETQ. The CDR3 sequence: CASSWGDRTEKLFF. CDR3 sequence (DNA): TGCGCCAGCAGCTGGGGGGACAGGACTGAAAAACTGTTTTTT.

The chain couples TRBV6-2 or TRBV6-3 to TRBJ2-7, with TRBD1 matching over 8 bases. CDR1 and CDR2 from the germline V gene are MNHEY and SVGEGT. J was trimmed by 6 bases and V by 6 bases; bases with no gene match: 4. This CDR3 has 12 residues. The CDR3 reads CASSRQGSEQYF. Here the CDR3 DNA reads TGTGCCAGCAGCCGACAGGGGTCCGAGCAGTACTTC.

This rearrangement joins TRBV5-6 to TRBJ2-1; D gene uncertain. Germline V gives CDR1 SGHDT, CDR2 YYEEEE. The CDR3 totals 14 residues. Trimming took 1 base from V and 10 from J, leaving 15 bases between them. The CDR3 loop reads CASSLNANPYEQFF. The CDR3 nucleotides are TGTGCCAGCAGCTTGAATGCGAACCCCTACGAGCAGTTCTTC.

This clonotype was found many times. V gene TRBV21-1 combines with J gene TRBJ2-7. TRBV21-1 counts as a pseudogene. The CDR3 runs 14 residues. Written as DNA, the CDR3 is TGTGCCAGCAGCAAAGGCAGCGGCTCCTACGAGCAGTACTTC. The encoded protein is CASSKGSGSYEQYF.

This clonotype was recorded a few times. This chain connects TRBV9 to TRBJ1-2; 7 nucleotides line up with TRBD1. V trimming: 4 bases; J trimming: 4 bases; junction bases outside the gene matches: 10. Germline CDR1 and CDR2: SGDLS and YYNGEE. The CDR3 runs 15 residues. In nucleotides, the CDR3 is TGTGCCAGCAGCCCCAGTACAGGGGATCTCTATGGCTACACCTTC. It specifies CASSPSTGDLYGYTF.

This clonotype was seen only a few times. J is TRBJ2-7 and V is TRBV7-3; D perhaps matches TRBD2 (6 bases). Per germline, CDR1 SGHTA and CDR2 FQGTGA. Trimming shortened V by 3 bases and J by 7 bases, and 19 bases separated the two germline ends. The CDR3 has 15 residues. In DNA, the CDR3 is TGTGCCAGCAGCTTCCTAGCGTCCCGCGAGGGTGAGCAGTACTTC. Amino acids: CASSFLASREGEQYF.

V usage is TRBV6-5 and J usage is TRBJ2-7, with D perhaps given as TRBD1 or TRBD2 (5 bases each). Germline CDR1 reads MNHEY; CDR2 reads SVGAGI. Trimming left V 7 bases short and J 0 bases short, with 16 bases between. CDR3 length equals 15 residues. CDR3 nucleotides: TGTGCCAGCACACTACTGCCGGGGACCTCCTACGAGCAGTACTTC. Its translation: CASTLLPGTSYEQYF.

The sample holds one count of this clonotype. The chain joins TRBV3-1 to TRBJ1-5, with D possibly matching TRBD1 (6 bases). Germline V gene sequence: CDR1 LGHDT, CDR2 YNNKEL (reference sequence). V shed 3 bases and J shed 3 bases, with 12 bases lying between them. The CDR3 length is 15 residues. The CDR3 DNA reads TGTGCCAGCAGCCAGACCGGGACAATCAATCAGCCCCAGCATTTT. As protein: CASSQTGTINQPQHF. The whole variable domain, filled in from reference TRBV3-1 and TRBJ1-5, reads DTAVSQTPKYLVTQMGNDKSIKCEQNLGHDTMYWYKQDSKKFLKIMFSYNNKELIINETVPNRFSPKSPDKAHLNLHINSLELGDSAVYFCASSQTGTINQPQHFGDGTRLSIL.

The V and J genes are TRBV7-2 and TRBJ2-7; tentatively, D is TRBD2 (5 bases). From germline, CDR1 is SGHTA and CDR2 FQGNSA. The CDR3 runs 14 residues. The ends were cut back, 3 bases at V and 4 bases at J, with 13 bases in the middle. The DNA for the CDR3 is TGTGCCAGCAGCTTTAGGAGGCCACCTTACGAGCAGTACTTC. Protein: CASSFRRPPYEQYF.

This clonotype was observed a handful of times. The CDR3 protein is CASSFHPDGQGTSRGYTF. The DNA for the CDR3 is TGTGCCAGCAGCTTCCATCCAGACGGACAGGGGACCTCGAGAGGCTACACCTTC. The chain recombines TRBV9 with TRBJ1-2, with 9 nucleotides matching TRBD1. This CDR3 has 18 residues. Germline lookup yields CDR1 SGDLS and CDR2 YYNGEE. The V segment lost 4 bases and the J segment 8 bases; nucleotides outside the gene matches: 21.

CDR3 DNA: TGTGCCAGCAGCTTCGCAGGGGCAGATACGCAGTATTTT. Its protein is CASSFAGADTQYF. This rearrangement joins TRBV5-4 to TRBJ2-3; weak D call: TRBD1 (6 bases). The CDR3 has 13 amino acids. Germline assignment: CDR1 SGHNT and CDR2 YYREEE (reference sequence). V was pared by 2 bases and J by 4 bases, with 8 bases between.

This clonotype was observed many times. This sequence joins TRBV5-1 and TRBJ2-3; D ambiguous. Germline assignment: CDR1 SGHRS and CDR2 YFSETQ. Trimming cost V 0 bases and J 2 bases, with 10 bases left between them. The CDR3 loop spans 15 amino acids. The CDR3 here is CASSLGGMPTDTQYF. The CDR3 DNA follows: TGCGCCAGCAGCTTGGGAGGAATGCCCACAGATACGCAGTATTTT.

This clonotype showed up just a few times. This rearrangement joins TRBV6-4 to TRBJ2-4, with D perhaps matching TRBD1 (5 bases). The germline V gene encodes CDR1 MRHNA and CDR2 SNTAGT. The CDR3 is made up of 15 amino acids. V dropped 7 bases and J dropped 0 bases, with 13 bases sitting between them. The CDR3 protein is CASTETERAKNIQYF. The CDR3 nucleotides read TGTGCCAGCACAGAGACAGAGAGAGCCAAAAACATTCAGTACTTC.

The chain has TRBV9 and TRBJ2-3; no reliable D call. The CDR3 is made up of 16 amino acids. V shed 0 bases and J shed 0 bases, with 11 bases lying between them. The germline V gene encodes CDR1 SGDLS and CDR2 YYNGEE. The CDR3 coding sequence is TGTGCCAGCAGCGTAGGGATAGGTGAGAGCACAGATACGCAGTATTTT. Translating gives CASSVGIGESTDTQYF.

The chain has TRBV29-1 and TRBJ2-7, with D tentatively TRBD2 (5 bases). Germline loops: CDR1 SQVTM, CDR2 ANQGSEA. V dropped 6 bases and J dropped 7 bases, with 19 bases sitting between them. There are 13 residues in the CDR3. DNA of the CDR3: TGCAGCGTAGAGGGTAATAGCGCCTGGGAGCAGTACTTC. Translated, it gives CSVEGNSAWEQYF.

The V gene is TRBV10-1, the J gene TRBJ2-3; possibly TRBD1 or TRBD2 for D (5 bases each). This CDR3 region has 13 residues. Germline V CDR1 and CDR2: WNHNN, SYGVQD (reference sequence). Trimming pared 5 bases from V and 4 bases from J, leaving 10 bases between. CDR3 protein: CASSREGSDTQYF. CDR3 nucleotides: TGCGCCAGCAGTCGAGAGGGGTCAGATACGCAGTATTTT.

The chain has TRBV5-1 and TRBJ1-5; no definite D call. The CDR3 runs to 14 residues. Germline CDR1 SGHRS, CDR2 YFSETQ. V lost 0 bases, J lost 7 bases, and 11 bases lay in between. The CDR3 here is CASSLDMGSQPQHF. In DNA form, the CDR3 reads TGCGCCAGCAGCTTGGATATGGGCTCCCAGCCCCAGCATTTT. Together with reference TRBV5-1 and TRBJ1-5, the CDR3 gives the full variable domain: KAGVTQTPRYLIKTRGQQVTLSCSPISGHRSVSWYQQTPGQGLQFLFEYFSETQRNKGNFPGRFSGRQFSNSRSEMNVSTLELGDSALYLCASSLDMGSQPQHFGDGTRLSIL.

This clonotype has a handful of counts. The rearrangement uses TRBV5-1 and TRBJ2-7, with a weak D call TRBD2 (5 bases). CDR1 SGHRS and CDR2 YFSETQ come from the germline V gene. Trimming left V 4 bases short and J 5 bases short, with 16 bases between. The CDR3 is 14 residues long. CDR3 amino acids: CASSPQGSVNEQYF. CDR3 nucleotide sequence: TGCGCCAGCAGCCCGCAAGGTAGCGTGAACGAGCAGTACTTC.

The V call is TRBV11-2, the J call TRBJ2-7; TRBD2 aligns across 7 bases. The J call is uncertain, as TRBJ2-5 better fits the DNA end. The germline V gene encodes CDR1 SGHAT and CDR2 FQNNGV. This CDR3 spans 16 amino acids. The CDR3 nucleotides read TGTGCCAGCAGCTTACTGGGCGGGAGTATGTTGCAGACCCAGTACTTC. It is translated as CASSLLGGSMLQTQYF.

Ten or more counts support this clonotype. This chain links TRBV11-2 with TRBJ2-5; D gene unclear. The V gene's germline CDR1 is SGHAT and CDR2 FQNNGV. Trimming removed 3 bases from V and 5 bases from J, with 10 bases in between. CDR3 length equals 13 residues. The CDR3 region is CASSFTPRETQYF. The CDR3 nucleotides read TGTGCCAGCAGCTTCACTCCCCGGGAGACCCAGTACTTC.

The rearrangement links TRBV7-2 to TRBJ2-2; 7 bases line up with TRBD2. Germline values: CDR1 SGHTA, CDR2 FQGNSA. This CDR3 contains 17 residues. V shed 7 bases, J shed 2 bases, and the junction held 13 bases outside the gene matches. The CDR3 spells CASTVRGAGLNTGELFF. The CDR3 DNA sequence: TGTGCCAGCACCGTGAGGGGAGCGGGGCTAAACACCGGGGAGCTGTTTTTT.

J is TRBJ2-5 and V is TRBV20-1; 12 bases align to TRBD2. Germline assignment: CDR1 DFQATT and CDR2 SNEGSKA (reference sequence). The CDR3 contains 16 residues. The V segment lost 2 bases and the J segment 11 bases; nucleotides outside the gene matches: 15. The CDR3 DNA reads TGCAGTGCTAGACCTACTCTAGCGGGAGGGCCGGGTTGGCAGTACTTC. Residues: CSARPTLAGGPGWQYF.

This clonotype was seen a single time. The rearrangement links TRBV20-1 to TRBJ2-1, with TRBD1 matching 7 bases. The CDR3 runs 16 residues. V dropped 1 base and J dropped 3; count of bases not matched to a gene: 9. Per the germline V gene, CDR1 is DFQATT and CDR2 is SNEGSKA (reference sequence). Written as DNA, the CDR3 is TGCAGTGCTAGAGGTCGACAGGGTGCAATCTACAATGAGCAGTTCTTC. Encoded protein: CSARGRQGAIYNEQFF.

J is TRBJ2-1 and V is TRBV12-3 or TRBV12-4; 8 bases are shared with TRBD2. The CDR3 extends over 16 amino acids. V shed 0 bases, J shed 6 bases, and the junction held 7 bases outside the gene matches. The CDR3 sequence: CASSLAGSGSLNEQFF. Written as DNA, the CDR3 is TGTGCCAGCAGTTTAGCGGGAAGCGGGAGTCTCAATGAGCAGTTCTTC.